A single sample gave rise to the 23 T cell receptor beta chains below, sequenced in a study of blood T cell repertoires in COVID-19. The data were produced by immunoSEQ multiplex PCR, yet TCRdb's version contains in-frame clones alone and is incomplete. The table lists roughly 150,000 clones, 70% to 90% of them singletons, with roughly 8.3% in the top ten. Sequenced sample: peripheral blood. The receptors shown here come from a woman aged 60-75 years with COVID-19, enrolled during active disease.

This chain connects TRBV2 to TRBJ1-2, with 7 positions matching TRBD1. The V segment lost 5 bases and the J segment 4 bases; nucleotides outside the gene matches: 10. CDR3 size: 15 residues. Germline V lookup: CDR1 SNHLY, CDR2 FYNNEI. For the CDR3, the DNA is TGTGCCAGCAGTCTTCAGAACAGGGGATCCTATGGCTACACCTTC. It encodes CASSLQNRGSYGYTF.

The rearrangement uses TRBV3-1 (or the pseudogene TRBV3-2) and TRBJ1-2; D gene unclear. CDR1 is LGHDT, CDR2 YNNKEL, per germline (reference sequence). CDR3 length: 14 residues. V was shortened by 4 bases and J by 2 bases, with 11 bases between the two germline ends. The CDR3 here is CASSLNQVNYGYTF. The DNA for the CDR3 is TGTGCCAGCAGCCTTAATCAGGTAAACTATGGCTACACCTTC.

This chain connects TRBV6-5 to TRBJ2-1, with TRBD2 matching 14 bases. The CDR3 has 15 residues. CDR1 is MNHEY, CDR2 SVGAGI, per germline. V lost 6 bases and J lost 15; bases outside the gene matches: 13. As DNA, the CDR3 is TGTGCCAGCAGCGCCTTACCGGGACTAGCGGGAGATCGGTTCTTC. Its translation is CASSALPGLAGDRFF.

This clone has a count of ten or more. The rearrangement links TRBV19 to TRBJ1-3; no firm D call. The CDR3 totals 14 residues. Trimming removed 6 bases from V and 0 bases from J, with 9 bases in between. Germline V gene data show CDR1 as LNHDA and CDR2 as SQIVND (reference sequence). CDR3 amino acids: CASSDGASGNTIYF. CDR3 DNA: TGTGCCAGTAGCGACGGAGCCTCTGGAAACACCATATATTTT.

The rearrangement joins TRBV12-3 or TRBV12-4 to TRBJ1-2; maybe TRBD1 (5 bases). The CDR3 totals 12 residues. V gave up 0 bases and J gave up 9 bases, with 8 bases separating them. This chain's CDR3 is CASSLARGSYTF. The DNA for the CDR3 is TGTGCCAGCAGTTTAGCGCGGGGGAGCTACACCTTC.

The V gene is TRBV6-6, the J gene TRBJ2-7; TRBD1 aligns across 9 bases. The length of the CDR3 is 15 residues. CDR1 is MNHNY and CDR2 is SVGAGI in the germline V gene (reference sequence). Germline trimming cut 4 bases from V and 5 bases from J; bases unmatched to any gene: 9. In DNA form, the CDR3 reads TGTGCCAGCAGTTCCGGGACAGGGAGACCGGACGAGCAGTACTTC. Protein sequence: CASSSGTGRPDEQYF.

The V gene is TRBV5-5, the J gene TRBJ1-1, with D hard to call. Trimming left V 4 bases short and J 3 bases short, with 19 bases between. The CDR3 contains 16 residues. Per the germline V gene, CDR1 is SGHKS and CDR2 is YYEKEE (reference sequence). The CDR3 reads CASSVTQLTRDTEAFF. The CDR3 DNA reads as TGTGCCAGCAGCGTGACCCAACTAACTCGGGACACTGAAGCTTTCTTT.

The chain joins TRBV14 to TRBJ1-1, with 9 positions matching TRBD1. The trim removed 4 bases at V and 4 bases at J, leaving 13 bases unmatched. The CDR3 totals 17 residues. Germline CDR1 is SGHDN and CDR2 is FVKESK. CDR3 loop: CASSPPTGGSVGTEAFF. The CDR3 DNA sequence: TGTGCCAGCAGCCCACCGACAGGGGGATCCGTAGGCACTGAAGCTTTCTTT. The full variable domain, in which reference TRBV14 and TRBJ1-1 provide the parts outside the CDR3, is EAGVTQFPSHSVIEKGQTVTLRCDPISGHDNLYWYRRVMGKEIKFLLHFVKESKQDESGMPNNRFLAERTGGTYSTLKVQPAELEDSGVYFCASSPPTGGSVGTEAFFGQGTRLTVV.

This chain connects TRBV7-2 to TRBJ2-5; 7 positions agree with TRBD1. Losses at the gene ends were 5 bases for V and 5 bases for J; bases not matched to a gene: 11. The CDR3 totals 15 residues. CDR1 and CDR2 from the germline V gene are SGHTA and FQGNSA. CDR3 loop: CASSPDSTGYETQYF. In nucleotides, the CDR3 is TGTGCCAGCAGCCCGGACTCGACAGGGTACGAGACCCAGTACTTC.

The chain recombines TRBV19 with TRBJ1-3; no reliable D call. The V end was cut by 8 bases, the J end by 0 bases, with 11 bases between. Germline-derived CDR1 and CDR2 are LNHDA and SQIVND (reference sequence). This CDR3 comprises 14 residues. CDR3 nucleotides: TGTGCCAGTGCCGCAGGTTTCTCTGGAAACACCATATATTTT. Protein sequence: CASAAGFSGNTIYF.

The chain uses TRBV29-1 and TRBJ1-2; D is perhaps TRBD1 (5 bases). V lost 0 bases and J 4 bases, leaving 9 bases between the germline ends. The CDR3 is 13 amino acids. Germline-derived CDR1 and CDR2 are SQVTM and ANQGSEA. The CDR3 is CSVEDTGPYGYTF. CDR3 sequence (DNA): TGCAGCGTTGAAGATACAGGCCCCTATGGCTACACCTTC.

The chain recombines TRBV11-2 with TRBJ2-2; TRBD2 aligns across 13 bases. V was clipped by 5 bases and J by 7 bases; unmatched bases: 4. Germline lookup yields CDR1 SGHAT and CDR2 FQNNGV. This CDR3 comprises 15 residues. The CDR3: CASSRTSGGNGELFF. In DNA, the CDR3 is TGTGCCAGCAGCCGGACTAGCGGGGGAAACGGGGAGCTGTTTTTT.

The J gene is TRBJ2-3, the V gene TRBV7-9; a weak D match, TRBD1 (5 bases). Germline assignment: CDR1 SEHNR and CDR2 FQNEAQ (reference sequence). V lost 5 bases and J 3 bases, leaving 12 bases between the germline ends. The CDR3 loop spans 14 amino acids. In DNA form, the CDR3 reads TGTGCCAGCAGCCGATTGGGGCGAACAGATACGCAGTATTTT. Its protein is CASSRLGRTDTQYF.

The J gene is TRBJ1-5, the V gene TRBV25-1, with 9 bases lining up with TRBD1. This CDR3 spans 14 amino acids. The germline gives CDR1 MGHDK, CDR2 SYGVNS. Unmatched junction bases numbered 3, after V lost 2 bases and J lost 7 bases. CDR3 loop: CASSEPGQGQPQHF. Here the CDR3 DNA reads TGTGCCAGCAGTGAACCGGGACAGGGCCAGCCCCAGCATTTT.

This clone was detected once. The chain carries TRBV3-1 (or the pseudogene TRBV3-2) and TRBJ1-5; 9 bases map to TRBD1. The CDR3 runs 14 residues. V lost 4 bases to trimming and J lost 5 bases; unmatched junction nucleotides: 3. Germline lookup yields CDR1 LGHDT and CDR2 YNNKEL (reference sequence). The DNA for the CDR3 is TGTGCCAGCAGCCCGGGACAGGGCTATCAGCCCCAGCATTTT. This gives the protein CASSPGQGYQPQHF.

The rearrangement uses TRBV7-6 and TRBJ2-1; 8 bases agree with TRBD2. J lost 3 bases, V lost 2 bases, and 6 bases had no gene match. This CDR3 is built from 16 residues. Germline CDR1 reads SGHVS; CDR2 reads FNYEAQ. DNA of the CDR3: TGTGCCAGCAGCTTAAAGACGGGGGGGCTCTACAATGAGCAGTTCTTC. The encoded protein is CASSLKTGGLYNEQFF. Using reference TRBV7-6 and TRBJ2-1 for the parts outside the CDR3, the full variable domain is GAGVSQSPRYKVTKRGQDVALRCDPISGHVSLYWYRQALGQGPEFLTYFNYEAQQDKSGLPNDRFSAERPEGSISTLTIQRTEQRDSAMYRCASSLKTGGLYNEQFFGPGTRLTVL.

V gene TRBV18 combines with J gene TRBJ2-7, with D hard to call. From germline, CDR1 is KGHSH and CDR2 LQKENI. Trimming removed 4 bases at V and 2 bases at J, with 9 bases between. CDR3 length: 13 residues. This CDR3 is CASSRAPTYEQYV. The CDR3 DNA reads TGTGCCAGCTCACGGGCACCGACCTACGAGCAGTACGTC.

J is TRBJ1-4 and V is TRBV5-4; a possible D gene is TRBD1 (5 bases). CDR3 length: 15 residues. The ends were cut back, 2 bases at V and 5 bases at J, with 13 bases in the middle. Per the germline V gene, CDR1 is SGHNT and CDR2 is YYREEE (reference sequence). The CDR3 is CASSFDQGGNEKLFF. CDR3 coding DNA: TGTGCCAGCAGCTTCGATCAGGGCGGAAATGAAAAACTGTTTTTT.

V is TRBV4-1 and J is TRBJ2-7; the match to TRBD2 covers 8 bases. CDR3 length equals 15 residues. From germline, CDR1 is MGHRA and CDR2 YSYEKL. Trimming removed 0 bases from V and 6 bases from J; junction bases left unmatched: 7. The CDR3 sequence: CASSQDFPTSAEQYV. As DNA, the CDR3 is TGCGCCAGCAGCCAAGATTTCCCGACTAGCGCCGAGCAGTACGTC.

The table lists this clone with a few counts. The V gene is TRBV5-5, the J gene TRBJ1-5; a possible D gene is TRBD1 (6 bases). Germline loops: CDR1 SGHKS, CDR2 YYEKEE (reference sequence). The V end lost 4 bases, the J end lost 4 bases, and 15 bases lay between the germline ends. The CDR3 extends over 15 amino acids. The CDR3: CASSPDRSTNQPQHF. The CDR3 bases are TGTGCCAGCAGCCCCGACAGGTCTACGAATCAGCCCCAGCATTTT.

This clone occurred once. CDR3 sequence: CASSLLRGVSTDTQYF. The CDR3 coding sequence is TGTGCCAGCAGCCTCCTCCGCGGAGTAAGCACAGATACGCAGTATTTT. The chain links TRBV13 to TRBJ2-3; no definite D call. CDR1 and CDR2 from the germline V gene are PRHDT and FYEKMQ (reference sequence). Deletions cut 5 bases from V and 0 bases from J, with 15 bases between. The CDR3 has 16 residues.

V usage is TRBV14 and J usage is TRBJ1-3, with 8 bases lining up with TRBD1. With 4 bases clipped from V and 4 bases from J, the junction kept 9 bases outside the gene matches. The CDR3 runs 16 residues. The germline V gene has CDR1 SGHDN and CDR2 FVKESK. The CDR3 region has the DNA TGTGCCAGCAGCCTCGAGACAGGGGCGGGAGGAAACACCATATATTTT. It translates to CASSLETGAGGNTIYF. Full variable domain (remainder filled in from reference TRBV14 and TRBJ1-3): EAGVTQFPSHSVIEKGQTVTLRCDPISGHDNLYWYRRVMGKEIKFLLHFVKESKQDESGMPNNRFLAERTGGTYSTLKVQPAELEDSGVYFCASSLETGAGGNTIYFGEGSWLTVV.

This clone was counted once. The chain uses TRBV18 and TRBJ2-7; 7 nucleotides line up with TRBD1. V was clipped by 4 bases and J by 3 bases; unmatched bases: 3. From germline, CDR1 is KGHSH and CDR2 LQKENI. There are 13 residues in the CDR3. CDR3 DNA: TGTGCCAGCTCACGGGACAGAATCTACGAGCAGTACTTC. This translates into CASSRDRIYEQYF.